Sequencing of this T cell receptor (beta chain) was carried out in a study of T cell responses to AZD1222 COVID-19 vaccine. The study, taken as a whole, reports: Spike regions recognized by vaccine-associated CD4 TCRs spanned the protein, led by 160-218 and 743-854. Repertoires were obtained solely post-peak T cell response. Close to half of all spike-specific TCRs reportedly target regions of the variants that are unmutated. The donor group comprised mostly white British people and more females; the analysis possibly underestimated clonal diversity.

About this clone: Its specificity is not known.

CDR1 is MGHRA, CDR2 YSYEKL, per germline. V lost 0 bases and J lost 7, with 21 bases in between. The CDR3 sequence is 17 residues long. The assay was immunoSEQ multiplex PCR, and TCRdb's table has in-frame clones only and misses some. The sample includes roughly 180,000 clones, 90% to 95% of them seen just once. The genes are TRBV4-1 and TRBJ1-2; tentatively, D is TRBD1 (5 bases). The sample in question was peripheral blood, obtained on day 0 of AZD1222 vaccination. The receptor was isolated from an adult in good health. The CDR3 nucleotides read TGCGCCAGCAGCCAAGATCTGGAGAGACGGCGAAGGGGTGGCTACACCTTC. This translates into CASSQDLERRRRGGYTF.